Sequencing of this TCR beta chain was carried out in a study of OX40 agonist ivuxolimab in advanced cancers. Per the germline V gene, CDR1 is ENHRY and CDR2 is SYGVKD. There are 13 residues in the CDR3. Deletions cut 4 bases from V and 5 bases from J, with 9 bases between. The data were produced by immunoSEQ multiplex PCR, yet TCRdb's version contains in-frame clones alone and is incomplete. The sample lists about 38,000 clones; roughly 82% were seen once. This receptor was taken from an adult with an advanced solid tumor such as melanoma, head and neck, liver or kidney cancer. The sample here was CD4+ or CD8+ T cells sorted from blood, taken in a trial of the OX40 agonist ivuxolimab. The gene calls are TRBV10-3 and TRBJ1-5, with a possible D match to TRBD1 (6 bases). The CDR3 nucleotides are TGTGCCATCAGTGGGGGGGCTCATCAGCCCCAGCATTTT. This gives the protein CAISGGAHQPQHF.